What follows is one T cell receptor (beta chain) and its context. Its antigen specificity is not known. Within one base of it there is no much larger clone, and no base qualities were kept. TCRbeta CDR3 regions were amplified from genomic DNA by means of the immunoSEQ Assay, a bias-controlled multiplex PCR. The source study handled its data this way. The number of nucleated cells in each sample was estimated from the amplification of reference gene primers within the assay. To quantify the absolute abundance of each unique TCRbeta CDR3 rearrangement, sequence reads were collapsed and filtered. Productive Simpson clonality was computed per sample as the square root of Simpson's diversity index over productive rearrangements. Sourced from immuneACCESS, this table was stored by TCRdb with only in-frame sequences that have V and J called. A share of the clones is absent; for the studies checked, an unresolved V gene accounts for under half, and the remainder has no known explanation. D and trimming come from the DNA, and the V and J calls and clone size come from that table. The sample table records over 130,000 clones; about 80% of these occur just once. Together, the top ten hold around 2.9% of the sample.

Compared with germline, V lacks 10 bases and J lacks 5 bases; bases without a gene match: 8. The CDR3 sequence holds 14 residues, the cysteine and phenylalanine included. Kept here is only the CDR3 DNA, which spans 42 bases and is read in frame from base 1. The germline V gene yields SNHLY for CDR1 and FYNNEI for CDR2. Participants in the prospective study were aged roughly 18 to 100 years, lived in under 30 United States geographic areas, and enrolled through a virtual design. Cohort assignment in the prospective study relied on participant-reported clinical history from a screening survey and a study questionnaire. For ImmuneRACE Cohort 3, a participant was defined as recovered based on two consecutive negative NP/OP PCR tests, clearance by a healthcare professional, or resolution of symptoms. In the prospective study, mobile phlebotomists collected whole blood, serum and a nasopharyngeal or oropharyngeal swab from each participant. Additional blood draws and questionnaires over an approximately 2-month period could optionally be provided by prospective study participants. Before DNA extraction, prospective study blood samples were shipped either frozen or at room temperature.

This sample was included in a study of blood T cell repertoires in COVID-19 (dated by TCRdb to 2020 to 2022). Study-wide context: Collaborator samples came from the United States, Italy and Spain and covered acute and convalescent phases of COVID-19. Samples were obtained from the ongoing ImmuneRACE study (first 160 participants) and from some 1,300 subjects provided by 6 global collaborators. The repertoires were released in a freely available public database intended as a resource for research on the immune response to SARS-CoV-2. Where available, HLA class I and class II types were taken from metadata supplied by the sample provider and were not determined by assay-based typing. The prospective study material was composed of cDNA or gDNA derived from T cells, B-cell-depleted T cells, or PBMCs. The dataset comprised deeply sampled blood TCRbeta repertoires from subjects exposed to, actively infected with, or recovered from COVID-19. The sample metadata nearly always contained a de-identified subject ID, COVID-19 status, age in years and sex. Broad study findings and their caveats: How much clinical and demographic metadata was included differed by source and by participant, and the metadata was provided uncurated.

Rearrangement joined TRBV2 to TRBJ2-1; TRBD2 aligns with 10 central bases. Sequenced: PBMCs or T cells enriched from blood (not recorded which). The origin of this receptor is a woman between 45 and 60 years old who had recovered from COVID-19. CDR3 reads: CATRGLARNNEQFF. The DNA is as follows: TGTGCCACCAGGGGACTAGCGAGGAACAATGAGCAGTTCTTC.